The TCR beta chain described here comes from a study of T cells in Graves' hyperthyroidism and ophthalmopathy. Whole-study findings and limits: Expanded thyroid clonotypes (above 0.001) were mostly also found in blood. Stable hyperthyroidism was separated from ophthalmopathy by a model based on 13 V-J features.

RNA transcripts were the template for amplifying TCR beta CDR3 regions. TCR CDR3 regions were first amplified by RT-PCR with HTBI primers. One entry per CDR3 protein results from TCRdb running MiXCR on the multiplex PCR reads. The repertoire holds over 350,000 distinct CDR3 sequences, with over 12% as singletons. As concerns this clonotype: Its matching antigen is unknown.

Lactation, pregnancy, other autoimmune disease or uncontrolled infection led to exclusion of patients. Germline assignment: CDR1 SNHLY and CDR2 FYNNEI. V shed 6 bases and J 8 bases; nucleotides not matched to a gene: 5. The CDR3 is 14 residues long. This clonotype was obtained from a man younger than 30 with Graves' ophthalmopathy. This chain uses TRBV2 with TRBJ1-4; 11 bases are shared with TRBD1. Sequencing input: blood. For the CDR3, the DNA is TGTGCCAGCAGAGGGACAGGGGGGCACGAAAAACTGTTTTTT. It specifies CASRGTGGHEKLFF.